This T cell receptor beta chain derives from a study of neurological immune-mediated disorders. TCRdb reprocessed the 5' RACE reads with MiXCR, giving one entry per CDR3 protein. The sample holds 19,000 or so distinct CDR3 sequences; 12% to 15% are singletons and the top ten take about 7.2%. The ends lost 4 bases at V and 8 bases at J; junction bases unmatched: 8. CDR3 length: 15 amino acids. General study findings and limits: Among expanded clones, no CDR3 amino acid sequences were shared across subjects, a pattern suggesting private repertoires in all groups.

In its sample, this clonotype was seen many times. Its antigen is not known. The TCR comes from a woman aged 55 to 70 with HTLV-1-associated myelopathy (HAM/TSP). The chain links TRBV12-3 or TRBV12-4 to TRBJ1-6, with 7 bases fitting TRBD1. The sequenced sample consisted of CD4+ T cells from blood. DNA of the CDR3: TGTGCCAGCAGTTCAAGGGGGCGCGGGGATTCACCCCTCCACTTT. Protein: CASSSRGRGDSPLHF.